This TCR beta chain was sequenced in a study of cytomegalovirus exposure and HLA in healthy donors. Vbeta (60) and Jbeta (13) primers were used in the PCR. The protocol was immunoSEQ multiplex PCR, while the TCRdb copy is restricted to in-frame clones and leaves out a portion. The top ten hold 5% to 6.5% of the sample, which has about 220,000 clones, about 81% seen once. The sequenced sample consisted of PBMCs. The TCR was taken from a woman between 35 and 50 years old in good health and CMV-seropositive.

CDR3 DNA: TGTGCCAGCAGTGTGGCGGGACAGTATCAGCCCCAGCATTTT. The encoded protein is CASSVAGQYQPQHF. The V and J genes are TRBV27 and TRBJ1-5; 7 bases are shared with TRBD1. The CDR3 loop spans 14 amino acids. CDR1 MNHEY and CDR2 SMNVEV come from the germline V gene (reference sequence). V lost 5 bases, J lost 5 bases, and 6 bases stayed unmatched.